This T cell receptor beta chain derives from a study of blood T cell repertoires in COVID-19. Study-wide context: The United States, Italy and Spain supplied acute and convalescent COVID-19 samples. PBMCs, B-cell-depleted T cells, or T cells provided the cDNA or gDNA that made up the material.

V was pared by 9 bases and J by 4 bases, with 21 bases between. The CDR3 contains 15 residues. CDR1 LNHDA and CDR2 SQIVND come from the germline V gene (reference sequence). A single count supports this clone. Original processing methods: Amplification from reference gene primers served as the basis for estimated nucleated cell counts. The data were produced by immunoSEQ multiplex PCR, yet TCRdb's version contains in-frame clones alone and is incomplete. That table furnishes V, J and clone size, whereas the DNA furnished D and trimming. The data contain about 200,000 clones, roughly 90% of them seen just once; the ten biggest clones take up under 2%.

Specimen: peripheral blood. The V call is TRBV19, the J call TRBJ1-1; D may be TRBD1 (5 bases). The clonotype originates from a man aged 18 to 29 with active or convalescent COVID-19. CDR3 bases: TGTGCCAGCTCTCCTTGGGGCAGGATCGGCACTGAAGCTTTCTTT. Its protein is CASSPWGRIGTEAFF.